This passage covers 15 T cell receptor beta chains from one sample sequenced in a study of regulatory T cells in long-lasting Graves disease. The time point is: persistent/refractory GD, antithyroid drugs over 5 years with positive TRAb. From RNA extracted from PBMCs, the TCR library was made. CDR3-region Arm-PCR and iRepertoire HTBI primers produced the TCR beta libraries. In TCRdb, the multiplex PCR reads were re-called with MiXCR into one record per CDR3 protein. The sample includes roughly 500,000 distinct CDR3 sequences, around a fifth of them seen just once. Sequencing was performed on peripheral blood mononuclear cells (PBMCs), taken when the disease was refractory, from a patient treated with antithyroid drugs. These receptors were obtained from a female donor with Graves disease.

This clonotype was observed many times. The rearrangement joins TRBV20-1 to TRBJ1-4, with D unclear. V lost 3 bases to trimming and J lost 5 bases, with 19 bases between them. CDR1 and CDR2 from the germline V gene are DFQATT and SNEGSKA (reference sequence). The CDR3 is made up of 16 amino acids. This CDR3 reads CSASDIRPRRNEKLFF. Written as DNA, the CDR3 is TGCAGTGCTAGTGATATCCGGCCTAGACGAAATGAAAAACTGTTTTTT.

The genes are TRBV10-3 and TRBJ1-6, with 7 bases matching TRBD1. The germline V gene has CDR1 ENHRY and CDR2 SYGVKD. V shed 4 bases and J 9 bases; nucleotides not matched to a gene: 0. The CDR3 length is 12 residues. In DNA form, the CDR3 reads TGTGCCATCAGTGGGACAGGTTCACCCCTCCACTTT. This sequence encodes CAISGTGSPLHF.

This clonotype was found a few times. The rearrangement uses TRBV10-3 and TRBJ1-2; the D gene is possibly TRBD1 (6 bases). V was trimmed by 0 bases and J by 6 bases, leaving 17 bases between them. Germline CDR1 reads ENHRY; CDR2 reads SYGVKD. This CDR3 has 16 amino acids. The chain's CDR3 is CAISESIMYRADGYTF. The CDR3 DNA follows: TGTGCCATCAGTGAGTCCATAATGTACAGGGCAGATGGCTACACCTTC.

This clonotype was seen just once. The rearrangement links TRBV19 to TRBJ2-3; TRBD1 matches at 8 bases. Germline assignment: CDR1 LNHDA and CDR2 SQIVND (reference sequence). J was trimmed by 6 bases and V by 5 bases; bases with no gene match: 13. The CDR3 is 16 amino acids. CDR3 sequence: CASSPYDRGRVDTQYF. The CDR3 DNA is TGTGCCAGTAGTCCCTACGACAGGGGTAGGGTTGATACGCAGTATTTT.

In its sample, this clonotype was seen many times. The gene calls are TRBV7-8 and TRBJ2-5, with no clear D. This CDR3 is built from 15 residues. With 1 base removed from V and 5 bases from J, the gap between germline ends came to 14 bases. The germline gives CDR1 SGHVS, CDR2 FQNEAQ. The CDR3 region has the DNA TGTGCCAGCAGCTTAGGGTGGACGGCGAAGGAGACCCAGTACTTC. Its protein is CASSLGWTAKETQYF. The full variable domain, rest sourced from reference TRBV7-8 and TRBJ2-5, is GAGVSQSPRYKVAKRGQDVALRCDPISGHVSLFWYQQALGQGPEFLTYFQNEAQLDKSGLPSDRFFAERPEGSVSTLKIQRTQQEDSAVYLCASSLGWTAKETQYFGPGTRLLVL.

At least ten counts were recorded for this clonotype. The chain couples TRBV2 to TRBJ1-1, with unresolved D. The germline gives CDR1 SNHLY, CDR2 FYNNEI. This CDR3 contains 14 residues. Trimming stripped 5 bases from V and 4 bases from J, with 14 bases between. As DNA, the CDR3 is TGTGCCAGCAGTAGTCCCCTCAGCAGCACTGAAGCTTTCTTT. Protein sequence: CASSSPLSSTEAFF.

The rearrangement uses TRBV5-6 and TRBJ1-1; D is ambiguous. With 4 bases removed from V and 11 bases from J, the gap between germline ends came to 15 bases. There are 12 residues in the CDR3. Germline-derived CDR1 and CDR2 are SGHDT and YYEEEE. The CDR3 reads CASSHDTGKAFF. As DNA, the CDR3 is TGTGCCAGCAGCCACGACACGGGGAAGGCTTTCTTT.

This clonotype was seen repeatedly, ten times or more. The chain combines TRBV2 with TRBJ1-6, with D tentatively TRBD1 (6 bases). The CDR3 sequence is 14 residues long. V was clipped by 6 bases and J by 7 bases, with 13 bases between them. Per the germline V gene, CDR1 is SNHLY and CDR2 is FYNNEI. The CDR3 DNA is TGTGCCAGCAGGCAGGGGACTAGGAATTCACCCCTCCACTTT. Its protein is CASRQGTRNSPLHF.

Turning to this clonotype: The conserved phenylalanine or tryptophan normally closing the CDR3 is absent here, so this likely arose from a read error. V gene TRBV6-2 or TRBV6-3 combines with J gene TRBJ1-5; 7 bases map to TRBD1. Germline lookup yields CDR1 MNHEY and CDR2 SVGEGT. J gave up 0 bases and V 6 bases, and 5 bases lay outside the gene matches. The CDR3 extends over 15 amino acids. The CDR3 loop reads CASSAGTASNQPQHS. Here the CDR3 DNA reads TGTGCCAGCAGCGCCGGGACAGCTAGCAATCAGCCCCAGCATTCT.

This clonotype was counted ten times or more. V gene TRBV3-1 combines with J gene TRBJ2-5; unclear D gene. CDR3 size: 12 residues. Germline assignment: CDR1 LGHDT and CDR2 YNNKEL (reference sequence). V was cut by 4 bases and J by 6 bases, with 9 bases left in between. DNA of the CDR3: TGTGCCAGCAGCCGGGATCGACAGACCCAGTACTTC. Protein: CASSRDRQTQYF.

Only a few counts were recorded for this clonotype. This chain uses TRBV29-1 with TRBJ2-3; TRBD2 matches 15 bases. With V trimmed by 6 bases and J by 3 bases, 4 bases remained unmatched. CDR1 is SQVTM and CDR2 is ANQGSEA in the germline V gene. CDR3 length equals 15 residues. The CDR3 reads CSVDGTSGGTDTQYF. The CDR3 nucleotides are TGCAGCGTAGACGGGACTAGCGGGGGGACAGATACGCAGTATTTT.

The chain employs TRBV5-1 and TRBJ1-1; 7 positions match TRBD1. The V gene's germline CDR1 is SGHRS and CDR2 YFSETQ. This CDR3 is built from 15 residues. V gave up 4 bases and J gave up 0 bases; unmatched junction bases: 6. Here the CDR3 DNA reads TGCGCCAGCAGCCACAACAGGGGTTTGAACACTGAAGCTTTCTTT. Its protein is CASSHNRGLNTEAFF.

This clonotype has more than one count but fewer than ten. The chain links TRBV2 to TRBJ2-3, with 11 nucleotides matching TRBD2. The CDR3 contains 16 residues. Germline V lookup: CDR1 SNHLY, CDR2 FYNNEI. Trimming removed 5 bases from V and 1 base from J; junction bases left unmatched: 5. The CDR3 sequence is CASSTSGSGGTDTQYF. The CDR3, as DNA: TGTGCCAGCAGTACTAGCGGGAGCGGTGGCACAGATACGCAGTATTTT.

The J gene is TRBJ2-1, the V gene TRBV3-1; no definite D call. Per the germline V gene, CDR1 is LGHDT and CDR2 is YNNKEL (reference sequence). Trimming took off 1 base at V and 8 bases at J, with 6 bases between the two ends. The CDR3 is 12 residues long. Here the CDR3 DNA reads TGTGCCAGCAGCCAAGTGTCTCATGAGCAGTTCTTC. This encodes CASSQVSHEQFF.

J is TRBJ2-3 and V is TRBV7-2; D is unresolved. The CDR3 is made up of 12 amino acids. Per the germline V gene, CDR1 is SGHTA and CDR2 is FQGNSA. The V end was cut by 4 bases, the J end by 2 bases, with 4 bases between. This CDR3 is CASSYYTDTQYF. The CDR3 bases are TGTGCCAGCAGCTATTACACAGATACGCAGTATTTT. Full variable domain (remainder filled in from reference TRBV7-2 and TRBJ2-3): GAGVSQSPSNKVTEKGKDVELRCDPISGHTALYWYRQSLGQGLEFLIYFQGNSAPDKSGLPSDRFSAERTGGSVSTLTIQRTQQEDSAVYLCASSYYTDTQYFGPGTRLTVL.